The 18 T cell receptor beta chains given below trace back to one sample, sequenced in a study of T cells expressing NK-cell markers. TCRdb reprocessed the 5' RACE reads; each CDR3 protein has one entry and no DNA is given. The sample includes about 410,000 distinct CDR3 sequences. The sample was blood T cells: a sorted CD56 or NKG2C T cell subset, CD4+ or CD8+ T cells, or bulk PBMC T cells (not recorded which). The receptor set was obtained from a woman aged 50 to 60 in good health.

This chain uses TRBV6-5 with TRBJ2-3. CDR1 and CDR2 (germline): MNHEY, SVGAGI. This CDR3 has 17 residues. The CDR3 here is CASSYLRVAGGTDTQYF.

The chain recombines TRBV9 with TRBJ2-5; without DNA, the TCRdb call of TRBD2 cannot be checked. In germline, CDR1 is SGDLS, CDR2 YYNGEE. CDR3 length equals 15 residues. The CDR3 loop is CASSTRLAHQETQYF.

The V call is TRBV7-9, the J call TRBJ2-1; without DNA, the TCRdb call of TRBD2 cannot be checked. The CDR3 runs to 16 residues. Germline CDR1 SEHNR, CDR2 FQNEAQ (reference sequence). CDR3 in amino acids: CASSLRIAGTNNEQFF. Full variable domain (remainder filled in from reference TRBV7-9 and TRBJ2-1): DTGVSQNPRHKITKRGQNVTFRCDPISEHNRLYWYRQTLGQGPEFLTYFQNEAQLEKSRLLSDRFSAERPKGSFSTLEIQRTEQGDSAMYLCASSLRIAGTNNEQFFGPGTRLTVL.

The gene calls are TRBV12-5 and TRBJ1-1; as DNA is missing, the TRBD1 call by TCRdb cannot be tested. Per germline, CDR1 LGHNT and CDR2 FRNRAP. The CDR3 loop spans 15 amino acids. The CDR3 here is CASGLTLTGNTEAFF.

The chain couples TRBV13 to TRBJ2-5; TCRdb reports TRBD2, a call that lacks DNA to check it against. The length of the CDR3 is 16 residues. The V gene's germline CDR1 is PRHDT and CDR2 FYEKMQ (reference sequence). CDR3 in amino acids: CASSPGRDSPQETQYF.

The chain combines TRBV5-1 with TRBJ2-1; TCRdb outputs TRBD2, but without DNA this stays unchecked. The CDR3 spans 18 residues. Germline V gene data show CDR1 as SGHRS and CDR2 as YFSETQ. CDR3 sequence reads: CASSSLAGGFSSYNEQFF.

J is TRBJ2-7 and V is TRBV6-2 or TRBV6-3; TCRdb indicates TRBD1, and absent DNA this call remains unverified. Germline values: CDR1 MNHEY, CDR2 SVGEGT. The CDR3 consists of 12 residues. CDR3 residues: CASTSGVLEQYF.

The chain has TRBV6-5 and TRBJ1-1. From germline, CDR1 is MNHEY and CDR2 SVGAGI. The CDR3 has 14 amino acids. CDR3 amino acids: CASSYSGRDTEAFF.

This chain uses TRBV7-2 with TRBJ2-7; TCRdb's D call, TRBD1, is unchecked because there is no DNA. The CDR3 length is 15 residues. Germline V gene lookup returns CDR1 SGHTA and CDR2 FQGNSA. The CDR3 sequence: CASSLEGRVVDEQYF.

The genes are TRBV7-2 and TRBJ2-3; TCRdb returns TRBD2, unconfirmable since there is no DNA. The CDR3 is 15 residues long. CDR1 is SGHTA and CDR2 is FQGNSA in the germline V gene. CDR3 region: CASSPGTSPTDTQYF.

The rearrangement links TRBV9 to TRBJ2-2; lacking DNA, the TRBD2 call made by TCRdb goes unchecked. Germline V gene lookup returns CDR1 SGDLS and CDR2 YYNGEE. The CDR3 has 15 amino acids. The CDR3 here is CASSVEAGNTGELFF.

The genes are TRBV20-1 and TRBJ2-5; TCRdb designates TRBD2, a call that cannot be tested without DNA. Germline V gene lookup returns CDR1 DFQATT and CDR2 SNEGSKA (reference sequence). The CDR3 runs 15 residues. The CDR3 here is CSAISMTDFQETQYF.

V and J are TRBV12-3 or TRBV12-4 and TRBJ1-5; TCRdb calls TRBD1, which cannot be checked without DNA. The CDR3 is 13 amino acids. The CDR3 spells CASSPPGSQPQHF.

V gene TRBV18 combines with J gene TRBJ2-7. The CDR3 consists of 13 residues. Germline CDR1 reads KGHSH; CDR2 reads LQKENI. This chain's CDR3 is CASSPPATDEQYF.

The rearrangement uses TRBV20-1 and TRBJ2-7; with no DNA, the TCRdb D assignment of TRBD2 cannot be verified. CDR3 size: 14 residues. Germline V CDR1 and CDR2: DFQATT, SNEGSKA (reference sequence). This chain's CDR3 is CSARGGRARYEQYF.

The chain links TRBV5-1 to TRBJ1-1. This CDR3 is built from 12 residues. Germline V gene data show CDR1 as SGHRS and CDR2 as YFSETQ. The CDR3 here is CASSNGVFEAFF.

The chain's CDR3 is CASSFLLYQPQHF. The chain recombines TRBV5-5 with TRBJ1-5. The CDR3 runs to 13 residues. The germline V gene has CDR1 SGHKS and CDR2 YYEKEE (reference sequence).

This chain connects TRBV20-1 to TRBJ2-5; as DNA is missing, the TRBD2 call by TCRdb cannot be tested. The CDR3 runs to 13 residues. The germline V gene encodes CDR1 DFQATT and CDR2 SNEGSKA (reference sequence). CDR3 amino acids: CSVPFGGGETQYF.